This T cell receptor beta chain came from a study of blood T cell repertoires in COVID-19. The wider study: T cells, B-cell-depleted T cells, or PBMCs supplied cDNA or gDNA.

Method: immunoSEQ multiplex PCR; TCRdb's copy keeps in-frame clones and lacks some. This sample carries 140,000 to 150,000 clones, about 89% of them seen once, and the ten largest clones take about 2.9%. This CDR3 is 15 amino acids long. Per the germline V gene, CDR1 is SEHNR and CDR2 is FQNEAQ (reference sequence). Trimming took 4 bases from V and 7 from J, leaving 19 bases between them. This TCR was recovered from a man aged 60-69 years with active or convalescent COVID-19. The rearrangement uses TRBV7-9 and TRBJ1-2; D ambiguous. Sequencing was done on a sample of peripheral blood. The CDR3 nucleotides are TGTGCCAGCAGCTCCCCGAACGACATATTGGGTGGCTACACCTTC. Residues: CASSSPNDILGGYTF.